The clone carrying this T cell receptor (beta chain) occurred a few times. This specimen belongs to a study of CD8+ T cells in alopecia areata. Study overall: Treatment with tofacitinib (6 to 18 months) was followed by 6 months off drug.

The CDR3 has 13 residues. V gave up 0 bases and J gave up 3 bases, with 8 bases separating them. Germline V gene lookup returns CDR1 GTSNPN and CDR2 SVGIG (reference sequence). RNA was extracted and reverse transcribed into cDNA as the sequencing template. Profiled with immunoSEQ multiplex PCR; TCRdb holds only in-frame clones, not every one. The data show 150,000 to 160,000 clones, under 60% seen once. The authors sorted CD4+ and CD8+ T cells from PBMCs. The input for sequencing was CD8+ T cells sorted from blood, taken at week 0. The chain uses TRBV30 and TRBJ1-1; D call uncertain. This TCR derives from a human donor with alopecia areata. CDR3 amino acids: CAWSVGFDTEAFF. For the CDR3, the DNA is TGTGCCTGGAGTGTGGGTTTCGACACTGAAGCTTTCTTT.